This T cell receptor beta chain was sequenced for a study of cytomegalovirus exposure and HLA in healthy donors. Looking at the study overall: Researchers found that approximately 85% of almost 400 genotyped donors fell within the Caucasian-associated ancestry cluster. General study points: Later work associated more than 15,000 TCR beta sequences with HLA alleles at 0.05 false discovery rate. According to the study, roughly 160 TCR beta chains were cytomegalovirus-associated.

Healthy bone marrow donors made up the cohort. Primers: 60 Vbeta forward and 13 Jbeta reverse. Generated by immunoSEQ multiplex PCR, the TCRdb table keeps only in-frame clones and is missing some. The data hold about 82,000 clones, with 70% to 80% observed a single time. The CDR3 consists of 16 residues. Trimming took 5 bases from V and 4 from J, leaving 15 bases between them. Per germline, CDR1 MNHEY and CDR2 SMNVEV (reference sequence). Regarding this clone: Its antigen is as yet unknown.

The chain couples TRBV27 to TRBJ2-6; D is undetermined. The sequence came from a man in his fifties or sixties in good health and CMV-seronegative. Sequencing used PBMCs. The CDR3 nucleotides are TGTGCCAGCAGTCTTCTTTCATGGGCCGGGGCCAACGTCCTGACTTTC. Amino acid sequence: CASSLLSWAGANVLTF.